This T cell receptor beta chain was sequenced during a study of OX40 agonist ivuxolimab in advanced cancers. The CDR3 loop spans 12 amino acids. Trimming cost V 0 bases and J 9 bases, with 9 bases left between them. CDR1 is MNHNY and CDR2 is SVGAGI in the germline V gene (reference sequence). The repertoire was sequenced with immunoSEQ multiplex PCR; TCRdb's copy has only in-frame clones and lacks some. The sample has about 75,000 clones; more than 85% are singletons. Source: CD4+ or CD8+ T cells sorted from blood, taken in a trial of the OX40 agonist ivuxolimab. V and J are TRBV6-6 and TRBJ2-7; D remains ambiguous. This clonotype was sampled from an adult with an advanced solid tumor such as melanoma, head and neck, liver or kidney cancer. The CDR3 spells CASSYSFQPQYF. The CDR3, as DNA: TGTGCCAGCAGTTACTCCTTCCAGCCGCAGTACTTC.